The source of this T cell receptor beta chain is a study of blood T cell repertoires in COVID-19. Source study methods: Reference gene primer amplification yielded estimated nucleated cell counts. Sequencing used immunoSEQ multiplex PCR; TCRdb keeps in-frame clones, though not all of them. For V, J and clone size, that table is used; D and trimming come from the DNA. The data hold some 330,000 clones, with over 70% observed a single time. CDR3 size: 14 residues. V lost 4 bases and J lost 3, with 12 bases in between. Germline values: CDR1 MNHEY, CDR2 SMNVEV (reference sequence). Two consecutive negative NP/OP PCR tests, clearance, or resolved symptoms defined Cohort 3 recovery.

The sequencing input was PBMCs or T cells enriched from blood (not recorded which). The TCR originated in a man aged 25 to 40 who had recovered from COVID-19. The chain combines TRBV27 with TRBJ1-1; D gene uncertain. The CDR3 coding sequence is TGTGCCAGCAGTTATGGGCCGGGATACACTGAAGCTTTCTTT. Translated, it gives CASSYGPGYTEAFF.